Listed below are T cell receptor beta chains from one sample, sequenced in a study of radiotherapy plus CTLA-4 blockade in lung cancer. Profiling relied on immunoSEQ multiplex PCR, and the TCRdb table lists in-frame clones only, not all of them. In the table there are about 77,000 clones, around 74% of which are singletons. Here the sequenced sample was peripheral blood, taken from a patient treated with radiotherapy plus ipilimumab. Receptor source: a human donor with non-small cell lung cancer whose response to radiotherapy plus ipilimumab could not be evaluated. CDR3s include the opening cysteine and the closing phenylalanine or tryptophan. Size values are once, few and many counts, or a class for expanded clones, and some rows have none.

V gene,J gene,clone size,CDR3 protein
TRBV11-2,TRBJ2-7,once,CASRQLGTGGYEQYF
TRBV4-1,TRBJ1-6,-,CASSQVARGSPLHF
TRBV4-1,TRBJ2-1,-,CASSQDLGPFLEQFF
TRBV7-2,TRBJ2-5,few,CASSLAGGGETQYF
TRBV2,TRBJ1-2,-,CASSRDRVGYGYTF
TRBV28,TRBJ1-5,-,CASSPPQGVSNQPQHF
TRBV11-3,TRBJ2-2,-,CASSLRQGAGELFF
TRBV18,TRBJ2-7,-,CASSSAAESSYEQYF
TRBV6-5,TRBJ1-3,many,CASSYRSMVGNTIYF
TRBV5-1,TRBJ1-2,-,CASSWDSITAPNYGYTF
TRBV9,TRBJ1-2,-,CASSGMDRLRGYTF
TRBV27,TRBJ1-2,-,CASSLSGTGTLANYGYTF
TRBV2,TRBJ1-3,few,CASSQTGGYGNTIYF
TRBV11-2,TRBJ1-1,-,CASSFSRNTEAFF
TRBV2,TRBJ2-7,-,CASSYSYEQYF
TRBV5-1,TRBJ2-7,-,CASSFDRGPEQYF
TRBV4-1,TRBJ2-5,-,CASSPGVPIVTQYF
TRBV30,TRBJ1-1,-,CAWRWGAATVTEAFF
TRBV19,TRBJ2-3,few,CASSRGQFPDTQYF
TRBV6-7,TRBJ1-1,-,CASSYRGRTEAFF
TRBV11-2,TRBJ2-7,-,CASSTETGSSYEQYF
TRBV19,TRBJ2-3,-,CASSSSGVTTDTQYF
TRBV18,TRBJ1-1,few,CASSRDREGTEAFF
TRBV9,TRBJ2-3,-,CASSGDISTDTQYF
TRBV5-1,TRBJ2-1,-,CASSSALAELYNEQFF
TRBV2,TRBJ2-3,-,CASSERDRSSTDTQYF
TRBV11-2,-,few,CASSLRGTGTGPYEQYF
TRBV7-9,TRBJ2-3,-,CASSQKLAGASDTQYF
TRBV9,TRBJ1-1,-,CASSVDVPGTEAFF
TRBV5-6,TRBJ2-6,medium-sized,CASSPFSGANVLTF